The 31 T cell receptor beta chains reported below all come from one sample, sequenced in a study of T cell responses to AZD1222 COVID-19 vaccine. Only in-frame clones appear in the TCRdb table, and some are missing; sequencing was by immunoSEQ multiplex PCR. The sample has approximately 110,000 clones, over 80% seen once. Sequences were derived from peripheral blood, sampled 28 days after the second AZD1222 dose. These receptor sequences come from an adult who received the AZD1222 COVID-19 vaccine.

The chain has TRBV5-4 and TRBJ2-5, with D unresolved. The CDR3 totals 13 residues. V was clipped by 2 bases and J by 0 bases, with 5 bases between them. Germline assignment: CDR1 SGHNT and CDR2 YYREEE (reference sequence). The CDR3 reads CASSFANQETQYF. CDR3 nucleotides: TGTGCCAGCAGCTTTGCCAACCAAGAGACCCAGTACTTC.

The V call is TRBV24-1, the J call TRBJ1-4; 8 nucleotides line up with TRBD1. Per the germline V gene, CDR1 is KGHDR and CDR2 is SFDVKD. The CDR3 consists of 16 residues. Trimming removed 4 bases from V and 7 bases from J; junction bases left unmatched: 10. The CDR3, as DNA: TGTGCCACCAGTGACTCCTCGCAGGGGGCCGGTGAAAAACTGTTTTTT. Its protein product is CATSDSSQGAGEKLFF.

This clone was detected only a few times. The junction departs from the called germline gene at one end, perhaps through a read error. V and J are TRBV7-9 and TRBJ2-4; 8 nucleotides line up with TRBD1. Germline loops: CDR1 SEHNR, CDR2 FQNEAQ (reference sequence). The CDR3 sequence is 13 residues long. This chain's CDR3 is CASSLGAGTGLNF. The CDR3 coding sequence is TGTGCCAGCAGCTTAGGAGCCGGGACAGGTCTAAACTTC.

In its sample, this clone was seen once. The V call is TRBV6-4, the J call TRBJ1-1; TRBD1 might be the D (5 bases). Germline V CDR1 and CDR2: MRHNA, SNTAGT. V was shortened by 6 bases and J by 6 bases, with 17 bases between the two germline ends. The length of the CDR3 is 14 residues. The CDR3 is CASRTGTGKPEAFF. CDR3 nucleotides: TGTGCCAGCAGGACGGGGACGGGAAAACCTGAAGCTTTCTTT.

The V gene is TRBV5-1, the J gene TRBJ2-7, with TRBD2 matching 8 bases. This CDR3 region has 16 residues. Germline CDR1 and CDR2: SGHRS and YFSETQ. V shed 4 bases and J 1 base; nucleotides not matched to a gene: 10. The CDR3 nucleotides read TGCGCCAGCAGCGGGGCAACTAGCGGCAAGTCCTACGAGCAGTACTTC. This encodes CASSGATSGKSYEQYF.

The chain recombines TRBV5-1 with TRBJ1-5; D gene ambiguous. This CDR3 has 16 residues. Trimming removed 5 bases at V and 3 bases at J, with 18 bases between. Germline assignment: CDR1 SGHRS and CDR2 YFSETQ. The DNA for the CDR3 is TGCGCCAGCAGTCTGGAGGGCGGCGGGCCCAATCAGCCCCAGCATTTT. It yields the protein CASSLEGGGPNQPQHF.

The CDR3 nucleotides are TGTGCCAGTAGTCCATATGGGCCGGTTGAGGTGGGTACTGAAGCTTTCTTT. This codes for CASSPYGPVEVGTEAFF. V is TRBV19 and J is TRBJ1-1; no clear D. CDR1 is LNHDA, CDR2 SQIVND, per germline (reference sequence). The CDR3 totals 17 residues. The ends were cut back, 5 bases at V and 5 bases at J, with 24 bases in the middle.

This chain links TRBV6-6 with TRBJ1-1; no reliable D call. Trimming took off 7 bases at V and 6 bases at J, with 12 bases between the two ends. The germline V gene encodes CDR1 MNHNY and CDR2 SVGAGI (reference sequence). This CDR3 contains 12 residues. The CDR3 sequence is CASTPSRSEAFF. CDR3 sequence (DNA): TGTGCCAGCACCCCCTCCCGTTCTGAAGCTTTCTTT.

This clone was counted a single time. The chain employs TRBV29-1 and TRBJ1-2; D gene ambiguous. CDR1 SQVTM and CDR2 ANQGSEA come from the germline V gene. The ends were cut back, 7 bases at V and 6 bases at J, with 9 bases in the middle. The CDR3 length is 10 residues. The CDR3 reads CSANEDGYTF. The CDR3 DNA reads as TGCAGCGCGAACGAGGATGGCTACACCTTC.

This chain uses TRBV3-1 (or the pseudogene TRBV3-2) with TRBJ2-5; no definite D call. V lost 5 bases and J lost 3, with 19 bases in between. The CDR3 length is 16 residues. Germline CDR1 LGHDT, CDR2 YNNKEL (reference sequence). The CDR3 nucleotides read TGTGCCAGCAGCAAAACTGCCCCTTCAAGGAAAGAGACCCAGTACTTC. Translation gives CASSKTAPSRKETQYF.

In this sample, this clone turned up once. CDR3 DNA sequence: TGTGCCAGTAGAGGGAACACTGAAGCTTTCTTT. It codes for CASRGNTEAFF. The V call is TRBV19, the J call TRBJ1-1, with no clear D. Germline values: CDR1 LNHDA, CDR2 SQIVND (reference sequence). The CDR3 spans 11 residues. Trimming removed 6 bases at V and 1 base at J, with 3 bases between.

V and J are TRBV3-1 (or the pseudogene TRBV3-2) and TRBJ1-2, with a tentative D call TRBD1 (5 bases). Between the trimmed V and J ends, which lost 4 bases and 7 bases, there was a span of 25 bases. There are 17 residues in the CDR3. Germline loops: CDR1 LGHDT, CDR2 YNNKEL (reference sequence). This chain's CDR3 is CASSPLSGQGPPGGYTF. DNA for the CDR3: TGTGCCAGCAGCCCTCTCAGCGGACAAGGCCCGCCGGGTGGCTACACCTTC.

The gene calls are TRBV7-2 and TRBJ2-7; D is unresolved. The length of the CDR3 is 15 residues. Germline V gene data show CDR1 as SGHTA and CDR2 as FQGNSA. The V gene lost 2 bases and the J gene lost 0 bases, with 11 bases spanning the gap. The CDR3 region is CASSLSRWNSYEQYF. CDR3 nucleotide sequence: TGTGCCAGCAGCTTATCTCGGTGGAACTCCTACGAGCAGTACTTC.

J is TRBJ2-1 and V is TRBV20-1; D may be TRBD2 (6 bases). Trimming pared 3 bases from V and 7 bases from J, leaving 19 bases between. CDR1 and CDR2 (germline): DFQATT, SNEGSKA (reference sequence). This CDR3 spans 15 amino acids. The CDR3 is CSASRGDLITNEQFF. CDR3 sequence (DNA): TGCAGTGCTAGTCGCGGGGACCTTATTACAAATGAGCAGTTCTTC.

The chain employs TRBV29-1 and TRBJ1-2; the D gene is possibly TRBD1 (6 bases). Trimming left V 6 bases short and J 7 bases short, with 15 bases between. The CDR3 totals 12 residues. The V gene's germline CDR1 is SQVTM and CDR2 ANQGSEA. CDR3 residues: CSVEQGGGGYTF. Here the CDR3 DNA reads TGCAGCGTCGAACAGGGTGGCGGTGGCTACACCTTC.

In its sample, this clone was seen once. Here the CDR3 DNA reads TGCGCCAGCAGCCAGTTAATGAGGGGCGACATTCAGTACTTC. It encodes CASSQLMRGDIQYF. The chain recombines TRBV4-1 with TRBJ2-4; D assignment may be TRBD1 or TRBD2 (5 bases each). The V end was cut by 3 bases, the J end by 8 bases, with 14 bases between. Germline CDR1 is MGHRA and CDR2 is YSYEKL. The CDR3 runs 14 residues.

CDR3 sequence reads: CASSTDRVNTGELFF. The CDR3 DNA sequence: TGTGCCAGCAGCACTGACAGGGTGAACACCGGGGAGCTGTTTTTT. The V and J genes are TRBV5-4 and TRBJ2-2; 7 positions agree with TRBD1. The junction had 4 bases not matched to a gene; V was cut back by 4 bases and J by 1 base. CDR3 length equals 15 residues. Germline CDR1 SGHNT, CDR2 YYREEE (reference sequence).

J is TRBJ1-1 and V is TRBV7-2; maybe TRBD1 (5 bases). Trimming cost V 6 bases and J 5 bases, with 13 bases left between them. The CDR3 length is 13 residues. The germline V gene has CDR1 SGHTA and CDR2 FQGNSA. CDR3 sequence: CASRSRVETEAFF. In DNA, the CDR3 is TGTGCCAGCAGATCCAGGGTTGAGACTGAAGCTTTCTTT.

The chain links TRBV6-5 to TRBJ1-2; D perhaps matches TRBD1 (5 bases). The germline V and J ends were trimmed by 0 bases and 4 bases, with 15 bases remaining between them. The CDR3 runs to 16 residues. The germline gives CDR1 MNHEY, CDR2 SVGAGI. The CDR3 region is CASSYSTGGSFYGYTF. CDR3 sequence (DNA): TGTGCCAGCAGTTACTCGACTGGGGGGTCCTTCTATGGCTACACCTTC.

The chain couples TRBV19 to TRBJ1-5; the D is unclear. This CDR3 is 15 amino acids long. CDR1 is LNHDA and CDR2 is SQIVND in the germline V gene (reference sequence). V dropped 5 bases and J dropped 3 bases, with 14 bases sitting between them. In DNA form, the CDR3 reads TGTGCCAGTAGTCCCCATGGAACCCTCAATCAGCCCCAGCATTTT. It yields the protein CASSPHGTLNQPQHF.

The gene calls are TRBV28 and TRBJ2-7; no clear D gene. V was pared by 8 bases and J by 4 bases, with 12 bases between. This CDR3 is 12 amino acids long. Germline CDR1 is MDHEN and CDR2 is SYDVKM. This CDR3 is CASSSLGYEQYF. The DNA of the CDR3 is TGTGCCAGCTCATCTCTGGGTTACGAGCAGTACTTC.

This chain uses TRBV18 with TRBJ2-7; 10 nucleotides agree with TRBD2. The V gene end was trimmed by 2 bases and the J gene end by 4 bases; junction bases not matched to a gene: 2. Germline V CDR1 and CDR2: KGHSH, LQKENI. The CDR3 contains 14 residues. Here the CDR3 DNA reads TGTGCCAGCTCACCAGGACTAGCGGAATACGAGCAGTACTTC. Its protein is CASSPGLAEYEQYF.

The V gene is TRBV28, the J gene TRBJ1-2, with 9 nucleotides matching TRBD1. V shed 6 bases, J shed 6 bases, and the junction held 5 bases outside the gene matches. The CDR3 contains 13 residues. In germline, CDR1 is MDHEN, CDR2 SYDVKM. The CDR3 DNA is TGTGCCAGCAGCTGGACAGGGGAACATGGCTACACCTTC. Translation: CASSWTGEHGYTF.

The genes are TRBV19 and TRBJ2-7; a possible D gene is TRBD2 (6 bases). The CDR3 loop spans 16 amino acids. With 3 bases removed from V and 0 bases from J, the gap between germline ends came to 15 bases. Germline lookup yields CDR1 LNHDA and CDR2 SQIVND (reference sequence). The CDR3 sequence: CASSIRSGLSSYEQYF. In DNA form, the CDR3 reads TGTGCCAGTAGTATTCGCAGCGGGCTTAGCTCCTACGAGCAGTACTTC.

The chain recombines TRBV12-3 or TRBV12-4 with TRBJ1-1, with D unclear. V was cut by 2 bases and J by 6 bases, with 7 bases left in between. The CDR3 runs to 12 residues. The CDR3 reads CASSLSSPEAFF. CDR3 coding DNA: TGTGCCAGCAGTTTAAGCTCCCCTGAAGCTTTCTTT.

This rearrangement joins TRBV7-2 to TRBJ2-1, with 15 bases lining up with TRBD2. Per the germline V gene, CDR1 is SGHTA and CDR2 is FQGNSA. The CDR3 extends over 18 amino acids. The trim removed 4 bases at V and 9 bases at J, leaving 13 bases unmatched. CDR3 protein: CASSSGLAGGPFLAEQFF. Written as DNA, the CDR3 is TGTGCCAGCAGCTCAGGACTAGCGGGGGGGCCGTTTTTAGCTGAGCAGTTCTTC.

The chain employs TRBV7-8 and TRBJ2-7, with D possibly being TRBD1 (6 bases). CDR3 length: 11 amino acids. Germline CDR1 is SGHVS and CDR2 is FQNEAQ. Deletions cut 8 bases from V and 3 bases from J, with 8 bases between. The CDR3 region has the DNA TGTGCCAGCGCAGGGGACTACGAGCAGTACTTC. It translates to CASAGDYEQYF.

The chain links TRBV7-9 to TRBJ1-1; D is unresolved. This CDR3 has 15 residues. Trimming cost V 5 bases and J 0 bases, with 13 bases left between them. Germline CDR1 reads SEHNR; CDR2 reads FQNEAQ (reference sequence). CDR3 region: CASSPLSLMNTEAFF. CDR3 bases: TGTGCCAGCAGCCCACTCTCGCTGATGAACACTGAAGCTTTCTTT.

V gene TRBV28 combines with J gene TRBJ1-4; perhaps TRBD1 as D (5 bases). Germline assignment: CDR1 MDHEN and CDR2 SYDVKM. V shed 6 bases and J shed 6 bases, with 14 bases lying between them. This CDR3 has 14 amino acids. CDR3 sequence: CASSSGPGDEKLFF. For the CDR3, the DNA is TGTGCCAGCAGCTCGGGACCGGGGGATGAAAAACTGTTTTTT. Drawing the rest from reference TRBV28 and TRBJ1-4, the complete variable domain is DVKVTQSSRYLVKRTGEKVFLECVQDMDHENMFWYRQDPGLGLRLIYFSYDVKMKEKGDIPEGYSVSREKKERFSLILESASTNQTSMYLCASSSGPGDEKLFFGSGTQLSVL.

On this clone itself: At one of its ends the junction is not consistent with the germline gene, which may arise from a read error. Here the CDR3 DNA reads TGTGCCAGCAGGGAAGGGGGCGCGGTAACTGAAGCTTTCTTT. Its protein product is CASREGGAVTEAFF. The chain is built from TRBV6-1 and TRBJ1-1, with 7 nucleotides matching TRBD1. Germline-derived CDR1 and CDR2 are MNHNS and SASEGT. This CDR3 has 14 residues.

In this sample, this clone turned up a few times. The J gene is TRBJ1-5, the V gene TRBV5-5; TRBD1 matches at 7 bases. The germline CDR1 and CDR2 sequences are SGHKS and YYEKEE (reference sequence). The V and J ends lost 6 bases and 10 bases, in that order; junction bases with no gene match: 13. This CDR3 spans 14 amino acids. This CDR3 is CASTTGAAGDPQHF. In nucleotides, the CDR3 is TGTGCCAGCACCACAGGGGCCGCCGGTGACCCCCAGCATTTT.